Described below is a single TCR beta chain sequence and its context. The data stem from a study of blood T cell repertoires in COVID-19. Background on the study: The analysed material was cDNA or gDNA that came from T cells, B-cell-depleted T cells, or PBMCs.

CDR3 size: 12 residues. In germline, CDR1 is SGHVS, CDR2 FQNEAQ. V was shortened by 8 bases and J by 6 bases, with 13 bases between the two germline ends. Here immunoSEQ multiplex PCR was the method, and the copy in TCRdb shows in-frame clones only, minus some. The table lists more than 20,000 clones, 73% of them singletons, with about 20% in the top ten. The sequenced sample consisted of peripheral blood. The TCR sequence derives from a human donor in a cohort sampled during active or convalescent COVID-19. The V gene is TRBV7-8, the J gene TRBJ2-5, with D possibly TRBD1 on 7 matching bases. The CDR3 DNA reads TGTGCCAGCGAACAGGGGAGGCAGACCCAGTACTTC. This codes for CASEQGRQTQYF. Combining the CDR3 with reference TRBV7-8 and TRBJ2-5 gives the whole variable domain GAGVSQSPRYKVAKRGQDVALRCDPISGHVSLFWYQQALGQGPEFLTYFQNEAQLDKSGLPSDRFFAERPEGSVSTLKIQRTQQEDSAVYLCASEQGRQTQYFGPGTRLLVL.